This TCR beta chain was found in a study of T cell responses to AZD1222 COVID-19 vaccine. Study results and limitations: Researchers took repertoire samples only after the peak T cell response had come. At baseline, seropositivity was found in only a handful of AZD1222 recipients. In a largely white British group with more females than males, clonal diversity was possibly underestimated.

This clone was found a few times. Its target is not known. V was clipped by 0 bases and J by 2 bases, with 14 bases between them. The CDR3 has 17 residues. Germline V lookup: CDR1 SGHRS, CDR2 YFSETQ. Repertoires were generated with immunoSEQ multiplex PCR, while TCRdb's copy carries only in-frame clones and drops some. The data show about 140,000 clones, 70% to 90% seen once. The rearrangement links TRBV5-1 to TRBJ1-4; possibly TRBD1 for D (5 bases). Source: peripheral blood, taken on day 0 of AZD1222 vaccination. The receptor comes from an adult in good health. The CDR3 region has the DNA TGCGCCAGCAGCTTGGATCCAGGGCGTCGCACTAATGAAAAACTGTTTTTT. Residues: CASSLDPGRRTNEKLFF.